Sequencing of this T cell receptor beta chain was carried out in a study of T cells in Graves' hyperthyroidism and ophthalmopathy. Initially, at the first diagnosis of hyperthyroidism and before any ophthalmopathy symptoms, blood was sampled. The authors took PBMCs from roughly 9.7 ml fresh peripheral blood. It was RNA transcripts that yielded the amplified TCR beta CDR3 regions. HTBI primers were the set used in a first-round RT-PCR of the TCR CDR3. TCRdb passed the multiplex PCR reads through MiXCR, listing each CDR3 protein once. The sample shows around 250,000 distinct CDR3 sequences, about 14% of them seen only once. The source material was blood. This TCR was recovered from a woman in her thirties or forties with Graves' hyperthyroidism that later progressed to Graves' ophthalmopathy.

The CDR3 reads CASSSVWGEQYF. The DNA of the CDR3 is TGTGCCAGCAGCTCTGTATGGGGTGAGCAGTACTTC. The rearrangement joins TRBV7-9 to TRBJ2-7; D is unclear. Germline CDR1 SEHNR, CDR2 FQNEAQ (reference sequence). The CDR3 sequence is 12 residues long. V was cut by 4 bases and J by 7 bases, with 11 bases left in between.